What follows are 8 T cell receptor beta chains derived from one specimen sequenced in a study of cytomegalovirus exposure and HLA in healthy donors. Primers included in the PCR were 60 Vbeta and 13 Jbeta primers. The method was immunoSEQ multiplex PCR; TCRdb's version includes in-frame clones alone and lacks a portion of them. The sample includes fewer than 130,000 clones, roughly 78% seen only once; the top ten take 1% to 1.5%. Sequenced input: PBMCs. Every receptor here comes from a woman younger than 45 in good health and CMV-seronegative.

This clone was picked up a small number of times. This chain connects TRBV11-2 to TRBJ1-2, with 8 bases identical to TRBD1. V lost 5 bases to trimming and J lost 1 base; unmatched junction nucleotides: 6. The CDR3 is 15 amino acids. Germline values: CDR1 SGHAT, CDR2 FQNNGV. The CDR3 DNA sequence: TGTGCCAGCAGCGTAGGACAGGGCTATAACTATGGCTACACCTTC. Protein sequence: CASSVGQGYNYGYTF.

In this sample, this clone turned up once. The chain is built from TRBV5-1 and TRBJ2-7; no clear D gene. Trimming removed 0 bases at V and 9 bases at J, with 10 bases between. Germline V CDR1 and CDR2: SGHRS, YFSETQ. The length of the CDR3 is 12 residues. CDR3 region: CASSLAGSTQYF. The CDR3 nucleotides read TGCGCCAGCAGCTTGGCCGGTTCCACGCAGTACTTC.

The chain carries TRBV5-1 and TRBJ2-7; TRBD1 matches at 11 bases. V trimming: 4 bases; J trimming: 4 bases; junction bases outside the gene matches: 10. Germline CDR1 reads SGHRS; CDR2 reads YFSETQ. This CDR3 spans 16 amino acids. CDR3 residues: CASSALGRDRGYEQYF. CDR3 sequence (DNA): TGCGCCAGCAGCGCGTTGGGGCGGGACAGGGGGTACGAGCAGTACTTC.

The chain employs TRBV28 and TRBJ1-5, with D possibly TRBD1 on 6 matching bases. The V gene's germline CDR1 is MDHEN and CDR2 SYDVKM. Trimming took off 7 bases at V and 4 bases at J, with 20 bases between the two ends. The CDR3 spans 16 residues. This CDR3 reads CASNTPPGQGNQPQHF. CDR3 nucleotides: TGTGCCAGCAACACCCCACCGGGACAAGGGAATCAGCCCCAGCATTTT.

This clone was observed a handful of times. The chain employs TRBV28 and TRBJ2-5; 12 bases align to TRBD2. The V and J ends lost 8 bases and 5 bases, in that order; junction bases with no gene match: 3. CDR3 length: 13 residues. From germline, CDR1 is MDHEN and CDR2 SYDVKM. CDR3 bases: TGTGCCAGCCTAGCGGGAGGGCGGGAGACCCAGTACTTC. Protein product: CASLAGGRETQYF.

The chain recombines TRBV5-1 with TRBJ1-2; D is undetermined. Germline CDR1 and CDR2: SGHRS and YFSETQ. V was shortened by 0 bases and J by 2 bases, with 8 bases between the two germline ends. The CDR3 contains 14 residues. Here the CDR3 DNA reads TGCGCCAGCAGCTTGGACATCCCCAACTATGGCTACACCTTC. Amino acids: CASSLDIPNYGYTF.

The chain is built from TRBV29-1 and TRBJ2-7; D unresolved. This CDR3 has 16 amino acids. Germline lookup yields CDR1 SQVTM and CDR2 ANQGSEA. V lost 5 bases and J 0 bases, leaving 20 bases between the germline ends. The CDR3 reads CSVWAKVGPSSYEQYF. The CDR3 DNA reads TGCAGCGTTTGGGCAAAAGTTGGCCCCAGCTCCTACGAGCAGTACTTC.

The chain couples TRBV10-3 to TRBJ2-3; TRBD2 matches 9 bases. The trim removed 3 bases at V and 5 bases at J, leaving 9 bases unmatched. CDR1 ENHRY and CDR2 SYGVKD come from the germline V gene. CDR3 length: 16 amino acids. The CDR3 here is CAISDRGRAQGDTQYF. Written as DNA, the CDR3 is TGTGCCATCAGTGATCGCGGGAGGGCCCAGGGAGATACGCAGTATTTT.